Shown below are 18 T cell receptor beta chains from a single sample sequenced in a study of shared clonotypes between healthy human individuals. Produced via immunoSEQ multiplex PCR; TCRdb's table is partial and in-frame only. The table lists around 2.5 million clones, 80% to 95% of them singletons. Sequencing input: naive CD4+ T cells from PBMCs. Subset reported: CD45RA+ positively selected. Receptor source: a man younger than 35 in good health. Some clones in this sample may be carry-over from other donors' samples.

As for this clone: This same CDR3 is encoded by further DNA sequences in the sample. The chain joins TRBV5-1 to TRBJ2-3; a possible D gene is TRBD2 (5 bases). The CDR3 has 14 amino acids. CDR1 is SGHRS, CDR2 YFSETQ, per germline. V was clipped by 1 base and J by 1 base, with 7 bases between them. For the CDR3, the DNA is TGCGCCAGCAGCTTGCGGGGTGGCACAGATACGCAGTATTTT. Translation: CASSLRGGTDTQYF.

This clone was seen a single time. This specimen includes other DNA sequences encoding the same CDR3. The chain links TRBV28 to TRBJ1-3; maybe TRBD1 (5 bases). This CDR3 region has 15 residues. CDR1 and CDR2 from the germline V gene are MDHEN and SYDVKM. V was shortened by 1 base and J by 0 bases, with 7 bases between the two germline ends. The chain's CDR3 is CASSLLGGSGNTIYF. The CDR3 DNA reads TGTGCCAGCAGTTTATTGGGGGGCTCTGGAAACACCATATATTTT. Full variable domain (rest looked up from reference TRBV28 and TRBJ1-3): DVKVTQSSRYLVKRTGEKVFLECVQDMDHENMFWYRQDPGLGLRLIYFSYDVKMKEKGDIPEGYSVSREKKERFSLILESASTNQTSMYLCASSLLGGSGNTIYFGEGSWLTVV.

The V call is TRBV6-6, the J call TRBJ2-7, with TRBD1 matching over 7 bases. Looked up from germline, CDR1 is MNHNY and CDR2 is SVGAGI (reference sequence). The CDR3 consists of 12 residues. J lost 2 bases, V lost 6 bases, and 1 base had no gene match. CDR3 region: CASRQGTYEQYF. Written as DNA, the CDR3 is TGTGCCAGCAGACAGGGGACCTACGAGCAGTACTTC.

The rearrangement links TRBV5-1 to TRBJ1-1; no clear D gene. Looked up from germline, CDR1 is SGHRS and CDR2 is YFSETQ. CDR3 length: 14 residues. V was pared by 4 bases and J by 1 base, with 11 bases between. The CDR3 DNA is TGCGCCAGCAGCCTAGATGGTCCGAACACTGAAGCTTTCTTT. Protein sequence: CASSLDGPNTEAFF. The entire variable domain, with the rest obtained from reference TRBV5-1 and TRBJ1-1, is as follows: KAGVTQTPRYLIKTRGQQVTLSCSPISGHRSVSWYQQTPGQGLQFLFEYFSETQRNKGNFPGRFSGRQFSNSRSEMNVSTLELGDSALYLCASSLDGPNTEAFFGQGTRLTVV.

The chain is built from TRBV2 and TRBJ1-2; 7 bases are shared with TRBD1. From germline, CDR1 is SNHLY and CDR2 FYNNEI. Losses at the gene ends were 4 bases for V and 8 bases for J; bases not matched to a gene: 13. CDR3 length: 15 residues. DNA for the CDR3: TGTGCCAGCAGTGTAGATCTTGGACAGGCTCAAGGCTACACCTTC. Amino acid sequence: CASSVDLGQAQGYTF.

J is TRBJ2-7 and V is TRBV28; unclear D gene. Looked up from germline, CDR1 is MDHEN and CDR2 is SYDVKM. Trimming took off 2 bases at V and 3 bases at J, with 11 bases between the two ends. The length of the CDR3 is 14 residues. In DNA form, the CDR3 reads TGTGCCAGCAGTTTACCGGGTCCGATCTACGAGCAGTACTTC. Its protein is CASSLPGPIYEQYF.

The CDR3 reads CASSQTGLAGVSSYNEQFF. The CDR3 DNA sequence: TGCGCCAGCAGCCAAACGGGACTAGCGGGTGTTAGTTCCTACAATGAGCAGTTCTTC. This chain links TRBV4-1 with TRBJ2-1; 12 bases fit TRBD2. J was trimmed by 1 base and V by 2 bases; bases with no gene match: 9. The V gene's germline CDR1 is MGHRA and CDR2 YSYEKL. The CDR3 totals 19 residues.

The chain combines TRBV27 with TRBJ2-1, with 8 bases matching TRBD2. Losses at the gene ends were 0 bases for V and 4 bases for J; bases not matched to a gene: 8. This CDR3 contains 17 residues. Germline V gene lookup returns CDR1 MNHEY and CDR2 SMNVEV (reference sequence). The DNA of the CDR3 is TGTGCCAGCAGTTTATCGTTTTCGGGAGGGACTTACAATGAGCAGTTCTTC. Amino acids: CASSLSFSGGTYNEQFF.

The genes are TRBV11-3 and TRBJ1-1; tentative D call: TRBD1 (5 bases). CDR3 size: 14 residues. Trimming stripped 7 bases from V and 3 bases from J, with 15 bases between. Germline CDR1 and CDR2: SGHNT and YENEEA. The CDR3: CASTSGLGDTEAFF. As DNA, the CDR3 is TGTGCCAGCACCTCGGGGTTAGGGGACACTGAAGCTTTCTTT.

This chain uses TRBV4-1 with TRBJ2-2; no reliable D call. CDR1 is MGHRA and CDR2 is YSYEKL in the germline V gene. CDR3 length: 15 residues. Trimming took 1 base from V and 5 from J, leaving 11 bases between them. CDR3 sequence reads: CASSQARSRTGELFF. DNA for the CDR3: TGCGCCAGCAGCCAAGCCAGGAGCCGGACCGGGGAGCTGTTTTTT.

V and J are TRBV2 and TRBJ2-7; unclear D gene. The germline V and J ends were trimmed by 7 bases and 3 bases, with 13 bases remaining between them. The CDR3 is 13 amino acids. The V gene's germline CDR1 is SNHLY and CDR2 FYNNEI. The CDR3 DNA reads TGTGCCAGCACCCTACTGGGCGGCTACGAGCAGTACTTC. Translating it yields CASTLLGGYEQYF.

This sequence joins TRBV5-1 and TRBJ2-1; perhaps TRBD2 as D (6 bases). V lost 0 bases and J lost 3, with 13 bases in between. CDR1 is SGHRS and CDR2 is YFSETQ in the germline V gene. The length of the CDR3 is 16 residues. The CDR3 reads CASSLGERVIYNEQFF. CDR3 in DNA: TGCGCCAGCAGCTTGGGAGAGCGGGTCATCTACAATGAGCAGTTCTTC. The variable domain in full, completed from reference TRBV5-1 and TRBJ2-1, reads KAGVTQTPRYLIKTRGQQVTLSCSPISGHRSVSWYQQTPGQGLQFLFEYFSETQRNKGNFPGRFSGRQFSNSRSEMNVSTLELGDSALYLCASSLGERVIYNEQFFGPGTRLTVL.

The chain uses TRBV10-1 and TRBJ1-4; TRBD1 agrees at 9 bases. Germline trimming cut 5 bases from V and 6 bases from J; bases unmatched to any gene: 4. Germline V gene lookup returns CDR1 WNHNN and CDR2 SYGVQD (reference sequence). The CDR3 extends over 14 amino acids. The CDR3 coding sequence is TGCGCCAGCAGTCGCCGGGACAGGGATGAAAAACTGTTTTTT. Its translation: CASSRRDRDEKLFF.

This chain joins TRBV27 and TRBJ1-2; no firm D call. V gave up 2 bases and J gave up 4 bases, with 14 bases separating them. The CDR3 runs 15 residues. Looked up from germline, CDR1 is MNHEY and CDR2 is SMNVEV (reference sequence). The chain's CDR3 is CASSLRGQWGYGYTF. In DNA, the CDR3 is TGTGCCAGCAGTTTACGGGGTCAGTGGGGCTATGGCTACACCTTC.

The CDR3 nucleotides read TGTGCCACCACCAGGACTAGCGGGAGCGAGGCGCAGTATTTT. Translated: CATTRTSGSEAQYF. This chain uses TRBV7-2 with TRBJ2-3; TRBD2 agrees at 13 bases. Losses at the gene ends were 10 bases for V and 10 bases for J; bases not matched to a gene: 11. Per the germline V gene, CDR1 is SGHTA and CDR2 is FQGNSA. CDR3 length equals 14 residues.

The chain couples TRBV9 to TRBJ1-1, with unresolved D. This CDR3 is 15 amino acids long. The V gene's germline CDR1 is SGDLS and CDR2 YYNGEE. V was pared by 3 bases and J by 3 bases, with 15 bases between. The CDR3 is CASSALGGRDTEAFF. CDR3 nucleotide sequence: TGTGCCAGCAGCGCATTGGGTGGGAGGGACACTGAAGCTTTCTTT. The variable domain in full, with the rest retrieved from reference TRBV9 and TRBJ1-1, is DSGVTQTPKHLITATGQRVTLRCSPRSGDLSVYWYQQSLDQGLQFLIQYYNGEERAKGNILERFSAQQFPDLHSELNLSSLELGDSALYFCASSALGGRDTEAFFGQGTRLTVV.

The V and J genes are TRBV4-1 and TRBJ2-1; 9 nucleotides match TRBD2. CDR1 and CDR2 from the germline V gene are MGHRA and YSYEKL. With 0 bases clipped from V and 5 bases from J, the junction kept 17 bases outside the gene matches. This CDR3 comprises 20 residues. CDR3 nucleotide sequence: TGCGCCAGCAGCCAAGATTTAGAGCGGGAGGTCCCAAATAGAAACAATGAGCAGTTCTTC. This translates into CASSQDLEREVPNRNNEQFF.

V usage is TRBV19 and J usage is TRBJ1-5; the match to TRBD1 covers 7 bases. After removal of 5 bases from V and 2 bases from J, the junction contained 9 bases not matched to a gene. Germline V CDR1 and CDR2: LNHDA, SQIVND (reference sequence). The CDR3 totals 16 residues. CDR3 bases: TGTGCCAGTAGTGATTTCCCTGGGACAGGCAATCAGCCCCAGCATTTT. Translating gives CASSDFPGTGNQPQHF.